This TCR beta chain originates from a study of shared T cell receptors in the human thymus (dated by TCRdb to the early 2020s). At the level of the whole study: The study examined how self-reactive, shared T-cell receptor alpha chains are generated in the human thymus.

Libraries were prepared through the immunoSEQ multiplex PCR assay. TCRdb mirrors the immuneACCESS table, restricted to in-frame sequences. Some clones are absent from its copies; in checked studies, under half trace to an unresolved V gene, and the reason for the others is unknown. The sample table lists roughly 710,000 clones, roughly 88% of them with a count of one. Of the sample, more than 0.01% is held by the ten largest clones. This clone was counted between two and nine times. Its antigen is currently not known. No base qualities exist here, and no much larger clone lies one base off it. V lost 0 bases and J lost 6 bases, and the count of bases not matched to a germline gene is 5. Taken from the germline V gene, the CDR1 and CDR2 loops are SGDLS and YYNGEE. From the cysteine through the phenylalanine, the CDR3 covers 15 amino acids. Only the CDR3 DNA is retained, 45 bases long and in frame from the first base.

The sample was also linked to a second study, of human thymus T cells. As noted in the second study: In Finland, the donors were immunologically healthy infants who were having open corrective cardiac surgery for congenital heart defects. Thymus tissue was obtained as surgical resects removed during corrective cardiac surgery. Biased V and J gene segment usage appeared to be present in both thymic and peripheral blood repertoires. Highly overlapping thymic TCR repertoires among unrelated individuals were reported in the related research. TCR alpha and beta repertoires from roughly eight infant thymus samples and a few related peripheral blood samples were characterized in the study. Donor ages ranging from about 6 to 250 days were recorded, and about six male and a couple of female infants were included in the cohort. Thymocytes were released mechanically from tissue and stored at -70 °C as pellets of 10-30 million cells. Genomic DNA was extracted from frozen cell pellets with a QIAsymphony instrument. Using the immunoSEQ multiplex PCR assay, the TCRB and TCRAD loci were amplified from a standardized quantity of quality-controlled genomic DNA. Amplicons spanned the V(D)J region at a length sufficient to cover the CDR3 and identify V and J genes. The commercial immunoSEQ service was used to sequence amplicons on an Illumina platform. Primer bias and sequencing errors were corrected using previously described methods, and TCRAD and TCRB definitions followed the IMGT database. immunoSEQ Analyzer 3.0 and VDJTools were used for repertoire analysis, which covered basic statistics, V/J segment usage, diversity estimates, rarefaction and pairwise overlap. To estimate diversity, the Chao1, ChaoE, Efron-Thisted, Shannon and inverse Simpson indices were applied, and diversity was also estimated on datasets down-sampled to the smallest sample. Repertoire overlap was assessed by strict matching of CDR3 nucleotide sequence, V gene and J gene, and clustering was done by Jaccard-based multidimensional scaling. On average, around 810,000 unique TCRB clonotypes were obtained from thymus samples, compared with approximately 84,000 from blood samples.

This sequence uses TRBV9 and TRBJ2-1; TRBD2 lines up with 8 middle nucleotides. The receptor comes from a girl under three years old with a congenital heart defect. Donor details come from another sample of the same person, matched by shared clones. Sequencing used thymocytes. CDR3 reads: CASSVVNGGANEQFF. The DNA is TGTGCCAGCAGCGTAGTCAACGGGGGGGCCAATGAGCAGTTCTTC.